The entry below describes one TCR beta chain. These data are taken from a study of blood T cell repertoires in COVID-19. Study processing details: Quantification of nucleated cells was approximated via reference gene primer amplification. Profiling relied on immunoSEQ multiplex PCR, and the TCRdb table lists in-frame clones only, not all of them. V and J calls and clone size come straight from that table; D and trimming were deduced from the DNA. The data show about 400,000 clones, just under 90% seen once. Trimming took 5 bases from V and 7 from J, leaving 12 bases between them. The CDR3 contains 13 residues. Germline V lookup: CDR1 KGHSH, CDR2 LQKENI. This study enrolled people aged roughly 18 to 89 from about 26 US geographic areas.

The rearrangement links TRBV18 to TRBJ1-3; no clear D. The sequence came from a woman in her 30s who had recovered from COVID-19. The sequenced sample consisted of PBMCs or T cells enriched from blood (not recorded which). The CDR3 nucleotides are TGTGCCAGCTCATTCGGAGAGTGGAACACCATATATTTT. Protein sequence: CASSFGEWNTIYF. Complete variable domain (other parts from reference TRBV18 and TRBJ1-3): NAGVMQNPRHLVRRRGQEARLRCSPMKGHSHVYWYRQLPEEGLKFMVYLQKENIIDESGMPKERFSAEFPKEGPSILRIQQVVRGDSAAYFCASSFGEWNTIYFGEGSWLTVV.